These 3 T cell receptor beta chains were all obtained from the same sample, sequenced in a study of Tregs in tolerant kidney transplant recipients. This table comes from immunoSEQ multiplex PCR, and its TCRdb copy is limited to in-frame clones, with some not included. The sample consists of 200,000 to 300,000 clones, approximately 84% of them appearing once. The sample comprised CD4+ T cells from blood. The receptors were gathered from a human donor in good health.

The rearrangement links TRBV10-3 to TRBJ2-3; the D gene is possibly TRBD2 (6 bases). Germline V lookup: CDR1 ENHRY, CDR2 SYGVKD. The CDR3 is 13 amino acids. Trimming removed 0 bases from V and 5 bases from J, with 6 bases in between. CDR3 sequence: CAISESEGDTQYF. CDR3 DNA sequence: TGTGCCATCAGTGAGTCGGAGGGAGATACGCAGTATTTT.

The chain employs TRBV30 and TRBJ1-1; 9 bases align to TRBD1. The CDR3 runs to 11 residues. Germline trimming cut 7 bases from V and 7 bases from J; bases unmatched to any gene: 4. Germline CDR1 GTSNPN, CDR2 SVGIG (reference sequence). CDR3 coding DNA: TGTGCCTTTGACAGGGGGAATGAAGCTTTCTTT. It specifies CAFDRGNEAFF.

This clone was found a few times. The chain couples TRBV2 to TRBJ1-5; no definite D call. Germline CDR1 SNHLY, CDR2 FYNNEI. The CDR3 has 14 amino acids. V dropped 5 bases and J dropped 8 bases, with 16 bases sitting between them. The CDR3 sequence: CASSQDSRRKPQHF. In DNA form, the CDR3 reads TGTGCCAGCAGTCAGGACTCAAGGAGGAAGCCCCAGCATTTT.